The rows below give T cell receptor beta chains drawn from one sample of a study of T cells in localized non-small cell lung cancer. Sequenced by immunoSEQ multiplex PCR; TCRdb stores in-frame clones only, minus some. The sample contains around 48,000 clones, 77% of which appear only once. The starting material was peripheral blood, obtained before any cancer treatment. Source of these receptors: a man aged 40 to 70 with stage I squamous cell lung carcinoma. Both conserved end residues are part of each CDR3. A D gene is named only where the DNA matches it firmly. The size of a clone is reported for some rows only, either as once, few or many, or as a class for expanded clones.

TRBV7-8	NA	NA	TRBJ2-7	CASSLMSYEQYF	TGTGCCAGCAGCTTAATGTCCTACGAGCAGTACTTC
TRBV28	NA	NA	TRBJ1-4	CASSLVGTGEKLFF	TGTGCCAGCAGTTTGGTCGGGACGGGAGAAAAACTGTTTTTT
TRBV6-5	TRBD1	NA	TRBJ2-3	CASSYSGGQGDTQYF	TGTGCCAGCAGTTACTCGGGTGGACAGGGGGATACGCAGTATTTT
TRBV2	TRBD1	NA	TRBJ1-5	CASIPTGGPGQPQHF	TGTGCCAGCATTCCTACAGGGGGACCGGGGCAGCCCCAGCATTTT
TRBV28	NA	NA	TRBJ1-1	CASTVKGISEAFF	TGTGCCAGCACCGTTAAGGGGATCTCTGAAGCTTTCTTT
TRBV10-3	TRBD1	NA	TRBJ1-1	CAISRDRDTEAFF	TGTGCCATCAGTCGCGACAGGGACACTGAAGCTTTCTTT
TRBV21-1	NA	NA	TRBJ1-5	CASSRGGSNQPQHF	TGTGCCAGCAGTCGGGGGGGGAGCAATCAGCCCCAGCATTTT
TRBV4-1	TRBD1	NA	TRBJ1-2	CASSQRGQVLVDGYTF	TGCGCCAGCAGCCAAAGAGGACAGGTCCTGGTCGATGGCTACACCTTC
TRBV7-3	NA	NA	TRBJ2-5	CASSLGGSQETQYF	TGTGCCAGCAGCTTAGGAGGCAGTCAGGAGACCCAGTACTTC
TRBV27	NA	NA	TRBJ2-1	CASSLPPSNEQFF	TGTGCCAGCAGTCTGCCCCCTAGCAATGAGCAGTTCTTC
TRBV19	NA	NA	TRBJ2-2	CASSIFAGELFF	TGTGCCAGTAGTATATTCGCCGGGGAGCTGTTTTTT
TRBV9	NA	NA	TRBJ1-1	CASSPARGGVVEAFF	TGTGCCAGCAGCCCAGCGCGGGGAGGGGTGGTTGAAGCTTTCTTT
TRBV6-5	NA	NA	TRBJ1-2	CASRPTGGNGYTF	TGTGCCAGCAGGCCTACAGGAGGTAATGGCTACACCTTC
TRBV19	NA	NA	TRBJ1-4	CASSKGTKYEKLFF	TGTGCCAGTAGTAAGGGGACCAAGTATGAAAAACTGTTTTTT
TRBV5-1	NA	NA	TRBJ2-4	CASSSQPGGAAKNIQYF	TGCGCCAGCAGCTCCCAACCGGGCGGGGCAGCCAAAAACATTCAGTACTTC
TRBV28	NA	few	TRBJ2-2	CASISSGPGRTGELFF	TGTGCCAGCATATCTTCTGGTCCAGGGAGAACCGGGGAGCTGTTTTTT
TRBV5-6	TRBD2	NA	TRBJ2-7	CASSLFLATSGGVYEQYF	TGTGCCAGCAGCTTGTTCCTTGCGACTAGCGGGGGTGTTTACGAGCAGTACTTC
TRBV5-1	NA	NA	TRBJ1-2	CATAINPGNYGYTF	TGCGCCACCGCCATAAACCCCGGCAACTATGGCTACACCTTC
TRBV18	NA	NA	TRBJ1-4	CASWSVGTEKLFF	TGTGCCAGCTGGTCGGTGGGGACTGAAAAACTGTTTTTT
TRBV27	NA	NA	TRBJ2-7	CASSLVDSSYEQYF	TGTGCCAGCAGTTTAGTAGACAGCTCCTACGAGCAGTACTTC
TRBV5-4	TRBD2	NA	TRBJ2-7	CASSYPAGGYEQYF	TGTGCCAGCAGCTATCCAGCGGGGGGCTACGAGCAGTACTTC
TRBV11-2	NA	NA	TRBJ1-6	CASSLGREGPLHF	TGTGCCAGCAGCTTAGGCAGGGAGGGTCCCCTCCACTTT
TRBV19	NA	NA	TRBJ2-3	CATSDGNTDTQYF	TGTGCCACCTCGGACGGAAACACAGATACGCAGTATTTT
TRBV5-6	NA	NA	TRBJ2-5	CASSLLQGGGETQYF	TGTGCCAGCAGCTTGTTACAGGGCGGTGGTGAGACCCAGTACTTC
TRBV7-9	NA	NA	TRBJ2-1	CASTPNAGGDNEQFF	TGTGCCAGCACCCCGAACGCCGGCGGCGACAATGAGCAGTTCTTC
TRBV4-3	NA	NA	TRBJ2-7	CASSQVGRTRGEQYF	TGCGCCAGCAGCCAGGTCGGCCGGACCCGGGGGGAGCAGTACTTC
TRBV6-5	NA	NA	TRBJ1-3	CASLAGLGDTIYF	TGTGCCAGCTTAGCCGGATTGGGGGACACCATATATTTT
TRBV5-4	NA	NA	TRBJ1-1	CASSFGQSVGTEAFF	TGTGCCAGCAGCTTCGGACAGAGCGTTGGCACTGAAGCTTTCTTT
TRBV11-3	NA	NA	TRBJ1-5	CASSPHWEFHQPQHF	TGTGCCAGCAGCCCCCATTGGGAATTCCATCAGCCCCAGCATTTT
TRBV6-5	TRBD1	NA	TRBJ1-1	CASSYWTGNTEAFF	TGTGCCAGCAGTTACTGGACAGGGAACACTGAAGCTTTCTTT
TRBV30	NA	NA	TRBJ1-2	CAWSVRTDLGYTF	TGTGCCTGGAGTGTACGGACCGACCTTGGCTACACCTTC
TRBV27	TRBD1	NA	TRBJ1-1	CASSLTGQPNTEAFF	TGTGCCAGCAGTCTTACGGGACAGCCGAACACTGAAGCTTTCTTT
TRBV25-1	TRBD1	NA	TRBJ2-2	CASSSGTGETGELFF	TGTGCCAGCAGCTCCGGGACAGGGGAAACCGGGGAGCTGTTTTTT
TRBV6-1	NA	NA	TRBJ2-4	CASSEARGPPAKNIQYF	TGTGCCAGCAGTGAAGCGCGCGGCCCACCCGCCAAAAACATTCAGTACTTC
TRBV5-1	NA	NA	TRBJ2-7	CASSLVSGGRGEQYF	TGCGCCAGCAGCTTGGTGTCAGGGGGGCGGGGCGAGCAGTACTTC
TRBV11-2	NA	once	TRBJ2-1	CASSLVWGGNNEQFF	TGTGCCAGCAGCTTAGTCTGGGGCGGGAACAATGAGCAGTTCTTC
TRBV7-3	TRBD2	NA	TRBJ2-5	CASSLVRLAGGPGSLGETQYF	TGTGCCAGCAGCTTAGTACGGTTAGCGGGGGGGCCTGGTTCGTTAGGGGAGACCCAGTACTTC
TRBV9	NA	NA	TRBJ1-1	CASSGEGQARHEAFF	TGTGCCAGCAGCGGGGAGGGACAAGCAAGACATGAAGCTTTCTTT
TRBV19	NA	NA	TRBJ1-2	CASSTPTSRIYGYIF	TGTGCCAGTAGTACACCGACGAGCCGAATCTATGGCTACATCTTC
TRBV7-6	NA	NA	TRBJ2-7	CASSRDEVSNEQYF	TGTGCCAGCAGCAGAGACGAAGTGAGCAACGAGCAGTACTTC
TRBV6-5	NA	NA	TRBJ1-2	CASTRGDYGYTF	TGTGCCAGCACCAGGGGAGACTATGGCTACACCTTC
TRBV5-1	NA	NA	TRBJ2-2	CASSLKTDTGELFF	TGCGCCAGCAGCTTGAAGACAGACACCGGGGAGCTGTTTTTT